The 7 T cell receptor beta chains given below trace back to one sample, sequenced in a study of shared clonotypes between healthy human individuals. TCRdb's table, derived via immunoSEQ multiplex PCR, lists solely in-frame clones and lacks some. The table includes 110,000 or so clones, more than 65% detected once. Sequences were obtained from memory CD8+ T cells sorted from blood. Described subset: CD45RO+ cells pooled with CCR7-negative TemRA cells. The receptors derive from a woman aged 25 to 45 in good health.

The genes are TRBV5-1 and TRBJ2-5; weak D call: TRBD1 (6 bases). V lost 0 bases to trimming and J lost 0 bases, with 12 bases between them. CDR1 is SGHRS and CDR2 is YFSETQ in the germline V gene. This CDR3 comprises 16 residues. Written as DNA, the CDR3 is TGCGCCAGCAGCTTGGCGACAGGTTCGTACCAAGAGACCCAGTACTTC. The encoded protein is CASSLATGSYQETQYF. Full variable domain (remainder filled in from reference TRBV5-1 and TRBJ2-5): KAGVTQTPRYLIKTRGQQVTLSCSPISGHRSVSWYQQTPGQGLQFLFEYFSETQRNKGNFPGRFSGRQFSNSRSEMNVSTLELGDSALYLCASSLATGSYQETQYFGPGTRLLVL.

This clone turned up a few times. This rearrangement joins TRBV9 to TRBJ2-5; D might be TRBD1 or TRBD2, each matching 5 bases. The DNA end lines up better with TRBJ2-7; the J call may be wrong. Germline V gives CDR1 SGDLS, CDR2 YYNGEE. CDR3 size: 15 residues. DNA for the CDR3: TGTGCCAGCAGCGTAGCTATGGGGGACGCCTACGAGCAGTACTTC. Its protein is CASSVAMGDAYEQYF.

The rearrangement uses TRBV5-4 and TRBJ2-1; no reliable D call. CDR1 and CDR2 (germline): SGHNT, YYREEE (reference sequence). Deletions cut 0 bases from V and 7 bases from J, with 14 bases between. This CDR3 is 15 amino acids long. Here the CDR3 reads CASSLGLLDVNEQFF. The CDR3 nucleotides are TGTGCCAGCAGCTTGGGACTCCTAGACGTGAATGAGCAGTTCTTC.

The chain's CDR3 is CAITTTSGAYEQYF. The CDR3 bases are TGTGCCATCACCACGACTAGCGGAGCCTACGAGCAGTACTTC. The gene calls are TRBV28 and TRBJ2-7; 9 bases align to TRBD2. CDR3 length: 14 residues. Germline CDR1 and CDR2: MDHEN and SYDVKM. V trimming: 10 bases; J trimming: 2 bases; junction bases outside the gene matches: 9.

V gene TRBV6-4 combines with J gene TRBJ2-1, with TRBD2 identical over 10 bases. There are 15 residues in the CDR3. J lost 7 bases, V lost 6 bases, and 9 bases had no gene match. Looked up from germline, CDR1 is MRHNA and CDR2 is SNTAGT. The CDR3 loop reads CASSETSGSTNEQFF. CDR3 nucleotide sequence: TGTGCCAGCAGCGAGACTAGCGGGTCAACGAATGAGCAGTTCTTC.

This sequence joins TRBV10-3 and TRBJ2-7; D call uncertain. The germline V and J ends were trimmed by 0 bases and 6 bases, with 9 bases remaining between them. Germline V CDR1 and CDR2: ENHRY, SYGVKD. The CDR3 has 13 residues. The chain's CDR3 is CAISESMVLEQYF. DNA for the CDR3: TGTGCCATCAGTGAGTCTATGGTCCTCGAGCAGTACTTC.

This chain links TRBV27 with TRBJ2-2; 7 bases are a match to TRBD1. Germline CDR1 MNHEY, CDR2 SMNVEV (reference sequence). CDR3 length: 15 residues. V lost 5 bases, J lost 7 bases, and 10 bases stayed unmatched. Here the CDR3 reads CASSPGGGRGGELFF. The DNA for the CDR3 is TGTGCCAGCAGTCCAGGGGGTGGTAGGGGCGGGGAGCTGTTTTTT.